A single sample is the source of the 13 T cell receptor beta chains below, sequenced in a study of OX40 agonist ivuxolimab in advanced cancers. The assay was immunoSEQ multiplex PCR, and TCRdb's table has in-frame clones only and misses some. In the table there are 53,000 or so clones, 75% to 90% of which are singletons. Sequenced here: CD4+ or CD8+ T cells sorted from blood, sampled in a trial of the OX40 agonist ivuxolimab. The receptors here all came from an adult with an advanced solid tumor such as melanoma, head and neck, liver or kidney cancer.

This rearrangement joins TRBV2 to TRBJ2-1; D unresolved. Between the trimmed V and J ends, which lost 6 bases and 8 bases, there was a span of 8 bases. Germline CDR1 SNHLY, CDR2 FYNNEI. The CDR3 length is 11 residues. This chain's CDR3 is CASRSGYEQFF. CDR3 coding DNA: TGTGCCAGCAGATCGGGCTATGAGCAGTTCTTC.

This clone appeared a few times. The J gene is TRBJ2-5, the V gene TRBV10-2; D gene unclear. There are 14 residues in the CDR3. The germline V gene has CDR1 WSHSY and CDR2 SAAADI. V gave up 0 bases and J gave up 4 bases, with 9 bases separating them. CDR3: CASSESSRPETQYF. The DNA for the CDR3 is TGCGCCAGCAGTGAGTCGAGTAGGCCAGAGACCCAGTACTTC.

This chain links TRBV18 with TRBJ2-3; 7 bases map to TRBD1. V trimming: 6 bases; J trimming: 6 bases; junction bases outside the gene matches: 6. CDR1 KGHSH and CDR2 LQKENI come from the germline V gene. This CDR3 comprises 13 residues. The CDR3 spells CASSPSRGDTQYF. The CDR3 bases are TGTGCCAGCTCGCCTTCCAGGGGGGATACGCAGTATTTT.

The CDR3 bases are TGTGCCAGCTCGCGAACCCAGGGTGGCGGCGGGGAGCTGTTTTTT. Its translation: CASSRTQGGGGELFF. The genes are TRBV18 and TRBJ2-2; D perhaps matches TRBD1 (5 bases). The CDR3 runs 15 residues. V was cut by 6 bases and J by 7 bases, with 18 bases left in between. The germline V gene has CDR1 KGHSH and CDR2 LQKENI.

CDR3 bases: TGTGCCAGCAGCACCGGGACATCCGCTAGATATGCGCAGTATTTT. Protein: CASSTGTSARYAQYF. The chain uses TRBV11-1 and TRBJ2-3; maybe TRBD1 (6 bases). Germline V lookup: CDR1 SGHAT, CDR2 FQDESV (reference sequence). CDR3 length equals 15 residues. V lost 5 bases, J lost 10 bases, and 22 bases lay in between. Full variable domain (missing parts from reference TRBV11-1 and TRBJ2-3): EAEVAQSPRYKITEKSQAVAFWCDPISGHATLYWYRQILGQGPELLVQFQDESVVDDSQLPKDRFSAERLKGVDSTLKIQPAELGDSAMYLCASSTGTSARYAQYFGPGTRLTVL.

Only one count was recorded for this clone. V and J are TRBV6-1 and TRBJ2-2, with 7 bases fitting TRBD2. CDR3 size: 15 residues. CDR1 and CDR2 from the germline V gene are MNHNS and SASEGT. V trimming: 4 bases; J trimming: 4 bases; junction bases outside the gene matches: 6. DNA of the CDR3: TGTGCCAGCAGTGGGGGGAGGGCGGGCACCGGGGAGCTGTTTTTT. Its translation is CASSGGRAGTGELFF.

The chain couples TRBV10-1 to TRBJ2-1; no clear D gene. CDR3 length: 15 residues. V lost 5 bases to trimming and J lost 0 bases, with 11 bases between them. Germline CDR1 and CDR2: WNHNN and SYGVQD (reference sequence). The CDR3 reads CASSMTGNSYNEQFF. The CDR3 nucleotides are TGCGCCAGCAGTATGACTGGTAACTCCTACAATGAGCAGTTCTTC.

The chain links TRBV5-1 to TRBJ1-2; TRBD1 matches 12 bases. CDR1 SGHRS and CDR2 YFSETQ come from the germline V gene. The CDR3 has 14 residues. The junction had 3 bases not matched to a gene; V was cut back by 3 bases and J by 6 bases. The CDR3 is CASSSGTGGNGYTF. The DNA for the CDR3 is TGCGCCAGCAGCTCCGGGACAGGGGGCAATGGCTACACCTTC.

CDR3 in DNA: TGTGCCAGCAGCTCGGGGACAGGGGGCAGAAATGGCTACACCTTC. This gives the protein CASSSGTGGRNGYTF. V gene TRBV7-2 combines with J gene TRBJ1-2, with 12 bases aligning to TRBD1. Germline CDR1 reads SGHTA; CDR2 reads FQGNSA. The V gene end was trimmed by 4 bases and the J gene end by 6 bases; junction bases not matched to a gene: 6. The CDR3 extends over 15 amino acids.

The chain combines TRBV25-1 with TRBJ2-7; no clear D gene. The V gene's germline CDR1 is MGHDK and CDR2 SYGVNS. Trimming took 7 bases from V and 2 from J, leaving 6 bases between them. This CDR3 has 11 residues. CDR3 residues: CASTSTYEQYF. The CDR3 DNA sequence: TGTGCCAGCACCTCAACCTACGAGCAGTACTTC.

The V and J genes are TRBV2 and TRBJ2-5; a possible D gene is TRBD2 (5 bases). Trimming cost V 4 bases and J 5 bases, with 11 bases left between them. Per germline, CDR1 SNHLY and CDR2 FYNNEI. CDR3 length: 13 residues. The CDR3 sequence is CASSVLRGETQYF. In DNA form, the CDR3 reads TGTGCCAGCAGTGTGCTCCGAGGGGAGACCCAGTACTTC.

The genes are TRBV5-1 and TRBJ2-1; no clear D gene. This CDR3 comprises 13 residues. Trimming removed 0 bases at V and 5 bases at J, with 6 bases between. Germline V gene lookup returns CDR1 SGHRS and CDR2 YFSETQ. Written as DNA, the CDR3 is TGCGCCAGCAGCTTGGAAAGGGACAATGAGCAGTTCTTC. Its protein product is CASSLERDNEQFF.

The genes are TRBV28 and TRBJ2-5; 8 nucleotides line up with TRBD1. CDR3 size: 14 residues. Per germline, CDR1 MDHEN and CDR2 SYDVKM. The V gene end was trimmed by 3 bases and the J gene end by 5 bases; junction bases not matched to a gene: 5. CDR3 bases: TGTGCCAGCAGTTTGGCCCAGGGGGCCGAGACCCAGTACTTC. Translated: CASSLAQGAETQYF.